This TCR beta chain was profiled in a study of T-cell reconstitution after alpha-beta-depleted transplantation in children. Germline V lookup: CDR1 SEHNR, CDR2 FQNEAQ (reference sequence). CDR3 length: 14 amino acids. The V and J ends lost 6 bases and 0 bases respectively, with 8 bases between them. There are many counts of this clonotype. Its matching antigen is unknown. The study, taken as a whole, reports: Several hundred expanded graft clones reportedly were the source of alpha-beta T cells about two months after transplant. T cells produced anew were the main source of T-cell counts and diversity one year after transplant.

TCRbeta library preparation incorporated unique molecular identifiers. TCRdb used MiXCR to reprocess the PCR reads, holding one entry per CDR3 protein. This sample carries approximately 80,000 distinct CDR3 sequences, 11% to 15% of them seen once, and the ten largest clones take around 26%. V gene TRBV7-9 combines with J gene TRBJ2-2; a weak D match, TRBD1 (6 bases). The TCR was taken from a male patient aged 2 to 10 who had a stem cell transplant for acute lymphoblastic leukemia, so the T cells may come from the graft donor. Sequenced material: PBMCs, mostly from graft donor cells, taken 180 days after TCRalphabeta/CD19-depleted stem cell transplant. CDR3 bases: TGTGCCAGCAGGCAGGGGCCGAACACCGGGGAGCTGTTTTTT. Translating it yields CASRQGPNTGELFF. The full variable domain, in which reference TRBV7-9 and TRBJ2-2 provide the parts outside the CDR3, is DTGVSQNPRHKITKRGQNVTFRCDPISEHNRLYWYRQTLGQGPEFLTYFQNEAQLEKSRLLSDRFSAERPKGSFSTLEIQRTEQGDSAMYLCASRQGPNTGELFFGEGSRLTVL.